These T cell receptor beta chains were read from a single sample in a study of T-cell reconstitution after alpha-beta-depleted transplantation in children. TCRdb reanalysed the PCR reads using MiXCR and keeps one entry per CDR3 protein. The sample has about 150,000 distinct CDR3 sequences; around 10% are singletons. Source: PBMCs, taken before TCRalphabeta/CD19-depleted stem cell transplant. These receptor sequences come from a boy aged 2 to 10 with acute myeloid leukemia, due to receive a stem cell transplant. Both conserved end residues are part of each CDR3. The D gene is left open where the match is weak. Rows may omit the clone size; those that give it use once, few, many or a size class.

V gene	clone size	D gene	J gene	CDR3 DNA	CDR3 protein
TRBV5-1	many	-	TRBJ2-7	TGCGCCAGCAGCTTTGGGGACTCCTACGAGCAGTACTTC	CASSFGDSYEQYF
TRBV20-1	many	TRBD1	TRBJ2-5	TGCAGTGCTAGAGGGGGGACAGTAATAGAGACCCAGTACTTC	CSARGGTVIETQYF
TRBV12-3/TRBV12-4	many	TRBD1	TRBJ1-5	TGTGCCAGCAGTTCCGGGACAGGGTATTATCAGCCCCAGCATTTT	CASSSGTGYYQPQHF
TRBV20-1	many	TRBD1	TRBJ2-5	TGCAGTGCTAGGGGGGACAGGGGGAAAGAAGAGACCCAGTACTTC	CSARGDRGKEETQYF
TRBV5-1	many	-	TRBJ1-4	TGCGCCAGCAGCTGGTCCGGGACTCCAGATAATGAAAAACTGTTTTTT	CASSWSGTPDNEKLFF
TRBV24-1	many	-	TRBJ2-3	TGTGCCACCAGTGATTTGCCCACAGATACGCAGTATTTT	CATSDLPTDTQYF
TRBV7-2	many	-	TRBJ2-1	TGTGCCAGCAGCTCCCGGGGGACAGAGGCCTACAATGAGCAGTTCTTC	CASSSRGTEAYNEQFF
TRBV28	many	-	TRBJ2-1	TGTGCCAGCAGTTTAGATTACTTTGGACAGAGTACCAATGAGCAGTTCTTC	CASSLDYFGQSTNEQFF
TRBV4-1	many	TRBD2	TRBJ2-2	TGCGCCAGCAGCCACAGGACGGGGGGGGTTGGGACCGGGGAGCTGTTTTTT	CASSHRTGGVGTGELFF
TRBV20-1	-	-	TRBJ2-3	TGCAGTGCTAGGCCATGGACTTTTACTAGCACAGATACGCAGTATTTT	CSARPWTFTSTDTQYF
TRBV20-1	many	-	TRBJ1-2	TGCAGTGCTAGAGATCCGAACGGCCTCTACACCTTC	CSARDPNGLYTF
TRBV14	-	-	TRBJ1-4	TGTGCCAGCAGCCCTGGTTGGAGGGAGGAAAAACTGTTTTTT	CASSPGWREEKLFF